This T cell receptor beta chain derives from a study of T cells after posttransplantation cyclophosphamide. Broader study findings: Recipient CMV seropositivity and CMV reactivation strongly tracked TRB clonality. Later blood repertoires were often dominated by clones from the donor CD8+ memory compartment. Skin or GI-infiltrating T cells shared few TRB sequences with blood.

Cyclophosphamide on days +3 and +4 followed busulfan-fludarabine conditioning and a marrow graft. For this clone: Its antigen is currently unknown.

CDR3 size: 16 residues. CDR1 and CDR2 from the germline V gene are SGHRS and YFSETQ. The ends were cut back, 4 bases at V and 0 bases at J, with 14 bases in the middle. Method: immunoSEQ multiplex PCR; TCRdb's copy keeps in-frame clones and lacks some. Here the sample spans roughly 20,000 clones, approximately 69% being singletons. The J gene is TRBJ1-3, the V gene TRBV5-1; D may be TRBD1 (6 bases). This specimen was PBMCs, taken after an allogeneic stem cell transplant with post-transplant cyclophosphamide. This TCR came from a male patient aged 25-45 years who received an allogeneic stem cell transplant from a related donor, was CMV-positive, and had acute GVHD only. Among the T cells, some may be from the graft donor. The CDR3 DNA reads TGCGCCAGCAGCGGTGGACAGATGAGCTCTGGAAACACCATATATTTT. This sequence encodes CASSGGQMSSGNTIYF.